The subject of this entry is one T cell receptor beta chain. The data were produced by immunoSEQ multiplex PCR, yet TCRdb's version contains in-frame clones alone and is incomplete. Here the sample spans tens of thousands of clones, around 97% being singletons. These data originate in a study of B cell selection in AIRE deficiency. The sorted conventional CD4 T cells were gated as CD4+CD127+. This CDR3 region has 16 residues. Germline V lookup: CDR1 LNHDA, CDR2 SQIVND (reference sequence). V was trimmed by 0 bases and J by 3 bases, leaving 12 bases between them. The receptor comes from a human donor with AIRE deficiency. The rearrangement links TRBV19 to TRBJ1-5, with a possible D match to TRBD1 (6 bases). Specimen: conventional CD4+ T cells sorted from PBMCs. CDR3 amino acids: CASSIDMTGFNQPQHF. CDR3 nucleotides: TGTGCCAGTAGTATAGATATGACAGGTTTCAATCAGCCCCAGCATTTT.